One and the same sample provided the 8 T cell receptor beta chains below, sequenced in a study of OX40 agonist ivuxolimab in advanced cancers. TCRdb keeps only in-frame clones here, not all; method: immunoSEQ multiplex PCR. The sample gives around 64,000 clones, about four fifths of which show up once; 1.2% is in the top ten. This specimen consisted of CD4+ or CD8+ T cells sorted from blood, obtained in a trial of the OX40 agonist ivuxolimab. Every receptor here comes from an adult with an advanced solid tumor such as melanoma, head and neck, liver or kidney cancer.

V usage is TRBV5-1 and J usage is TRBJ1-2; 9 bases line up with TRBD1. The CDR3 loop spans 17 amino acids. Unmatched junction bases numbered 12, after V lost 3 bases and J lost 3 bases. In germline, CDR1 is SGHRS, CDR2 YFSETQ. CDR3 in amino acids: CASSWGRDREKHYGYTF. The CDR3, as DNA: TGCGCCAGCAGCTGGGGCCGGGACAGGGAGAAACACTATGGCTACACCTTC.

J is TRBJ2-3 and V is TRBV6-5, with TRBD2 identical over 8 bases. The CDR3 runs 15 residues. Germline lookup yields CDR1 MNHEY and CDR2 SVGAGI. Trimming at V came to 8 bases and at J to 0 bases, leaving 7 bases not matched to a gene. The CDR3 coding sequence is TGTGCCAGCTCCCGGCGGGGGGCCAGCACAGATACGCAGTATTTT. Translated: CASSRRGASTDTQYF.

This sequence joins TRBV14 and TRBJ2-3; TRBD2 aligns across 8 bases. The germline gives CDR1 SGHDN, CDR2 FVKESK. CDR3 length: 18 amino acids. Trimming at V came to 4 bases and at J to 0 bases, leaving 12 bases not matched to a gene. CDR3 nucleotide sequence: TGTGCCAGCAGCCCTAAGACGTTCCTAGCGGGTAGCACAGATACGCAGTATTTT. Its protein product is CASSPKTFLAGSTDTQYF.

This chain joins TRBV30 and TRBJ2-1; 11 bases fit TRBD2. The CDR3 totals 14 residues. J gave up 3 bases and V 2 bases, and 0 bases lay outside the gene matches. Germline V gene sequence: CDR1 GTSNPN, CDR2 SVGIG (reference sequence). This chain's CDR3 is CAWSTSGGYNEQFF. The CDR3 bases are TGTGCCTGGAGTACTAGCGGGGGCTACAATGAGCAGTTCTTC.

The CDR3 region is CASSYSGGTEQFF. The CDR3 DNA follows: TGTGCCAGCAGTTACAGTGGAGGGACAGAGCAGTTCTTC. The chain carries TRBV6-5 and TRBJ2-1; the D gene could be TRBD1 or TRBD2 (6 bases each). Germline V gene data show CDR1 as MNHEY and CDR2 as SVGAGI. Trimming removed 2 bases from V and 10 bases from J, with 12 bases in between. This CDR3 contains 13 residues.

V and J are TRBV7-2 and TRBJ1-6; D unresolved. Trimming left V 3 bases short and J 9 bases short, with 6 bases between. Germline V gene data show CDR1 as SGHTA and CDR2 as FQGNSA. The length of the CDR3 is 12 residues. This chain's CDR3 is CASSFRSSPLHF. DNA for the CDR3: TGTGCCAGCAGCTTCCGGAGTTCACCCCTCCACTTT.

This clone is a singleton in its sample. The chain employs TRBV2 and TRBJ2-2; no firm D call. Germline CDR1 and CDR2: SNHLY and FYNNEI. V gave up 3 bases and J gave up 0 bases, with 11 bases separating them. The CDR3 sequence is 16 residues long. CDR3 residues: CASSDRTAANTGELFF. CDR3 coding DNA: TGTGCCAGCAGTGATCGTACCGCTGCGAACACCGGGGAGCTGTTTTTT.

The V and J genes are TRBV19 and TRBJ1-5, with D uncertain. Per germline, CDR1 LNHDA and CDR2 SQIVND (reference sequence). The CDR3 covers 14 residues. The germline V and J ends were trimmed by 4 bases and 3 bases, with 10 bases remaining between them. The CDR3 protein is CASSTGGFNQPQHF. The CDR3 DNA sequence: TGTGCCAGTAGTACGGGAGGATTCAATCAGCCCCAGCATTTT.